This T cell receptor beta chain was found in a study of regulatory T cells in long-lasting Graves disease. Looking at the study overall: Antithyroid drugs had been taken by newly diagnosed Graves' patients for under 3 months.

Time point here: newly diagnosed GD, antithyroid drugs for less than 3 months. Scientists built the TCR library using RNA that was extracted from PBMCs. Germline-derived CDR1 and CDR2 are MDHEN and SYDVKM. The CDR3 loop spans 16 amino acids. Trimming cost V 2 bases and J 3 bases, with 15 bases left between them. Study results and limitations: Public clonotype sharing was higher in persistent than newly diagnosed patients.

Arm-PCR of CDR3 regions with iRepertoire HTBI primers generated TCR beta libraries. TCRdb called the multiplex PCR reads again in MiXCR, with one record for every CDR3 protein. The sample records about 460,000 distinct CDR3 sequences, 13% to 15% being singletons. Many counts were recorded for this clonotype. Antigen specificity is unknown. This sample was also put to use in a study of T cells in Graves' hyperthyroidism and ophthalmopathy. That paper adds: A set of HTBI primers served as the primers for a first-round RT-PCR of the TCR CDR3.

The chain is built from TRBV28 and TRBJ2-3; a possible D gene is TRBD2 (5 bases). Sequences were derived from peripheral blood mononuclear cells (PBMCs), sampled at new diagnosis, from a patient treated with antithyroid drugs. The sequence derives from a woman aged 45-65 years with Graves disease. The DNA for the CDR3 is TGTGCCAGCAGTTTAAGAGGGAGAAGAATTACAGATACGCAGTATTTT. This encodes CASSLRGRRITDTQYF.